The present TCR beta chain was sequenced within a study of monozygotic twins with inflammatory bowel disease (dated by TCRdb to between 2018 and 2020). Context from the whole study: A total of around 30 monozygotic twin pairs were included in the full study, comprising nine German pairs (four IBD-concordant, five IBD-discordant) and 19 IBD-discordant Danish pairs. The search for disease-associated traits relied mainly on comparing IBD patients with their genetically identical healthy co-twins within discordant pairs. Each individual had, on average, about 151 000 unique TCRalpha sequences and 181 000 unique TCRbeta sequences available for analysis.

The CDR3 has 15 amino acids, counting the end cysteine and phenylalanine. No DNA sequence is on record. The germline V gene encodes CDR1 SGHNT and CDR2 YYREEE (reference sequence). Results and caveats for the whole study, not just this receptor: Repertoire similarity did not differ between concordant and discordant twins, possibly due to limited statistical power. The results gave no support for a single strong signal or clonotype linked to IBD. Compared with healthy twins, IBD patients shared fewer clonotypes with other individuals, and the difference was most pronounced in patients with signs of disease activity. TCRbeta repertoire diversity, by inverse Simpson index, was decreased in IBD patients compared with their healthy co-twins. Different T cell subtypes could not be distinguished in the analysis. Because patients were on differing immunosuppressive treatments, the repertoires may have picked up extra background noise and inter-individual variability.

Remarks on this clonotype: The clone's antigen remains unknown.

From each donor, a roughly 2.4 ml peripheral blood sample was collected into PAXgene tubes and kept at -80 degrees C. Without T cell sorting, total RNA was isolated from whole blood using the PAXgene blood miRNA kit on an automated QIAcube. Peripheral blood from monozygotic twin pairs who were concordant or discordant for inflammatory bowel disease underwent deep TCRalpha and TCRbeta repertoire profiling using unique molecular barcoding. Smoking habits were recorded for all twin pairs, and individuals were classified as current, former or never smokers. Receptors were amplified or captured by 5' RACE. Preparation of each TCR library used approximately 3,500 ng of total RNA. For each sample, cDNA was synthesized in eight separate reactions using SMARTScribe reverse transcriptase. Unique molecular identifiers containing a 6-nucleotide sample barcode were introduced through template switching during cDNA synthesis. TCRalpha and TCRbeta cDNA was amplified by two nested PCRs of around 16 and 10 cycles, with bead purification after each PCR. Before amplification, cDNA was treated with uracil DNA-glycosylase and purified using the QIAquick PCR purification kit. The second PCR added Illumina TruSeq-compatible adapters along with sample-specific barcodes. Library quality and concentration were assessed using TapeStation and Qubit, and roughly 5.5 ng of each library was pooled. Sequencing of pooled libraries was carried out on an Illumina HiSeq2500 single-index Rapid Run using 2 x 100 bp reads and custom sequencing primers. On the study's bioinformatics: MiGEC version 1.2.6 was used for UMI-based consensus assembly to correct PCR and sequencing errors. MiXCR version 2.1.1 was used to carry out V(D)J alignment, clonotype assembly and CDR3 extraction. Gene usage, clonotype sharing and MAIT/NKT TCR abundance were normalised by analysing the top 1000, 10 000 and 20 000 clonotypes per sample. Diversity was computed as the inverse Simpson index with the vegan R package after downsampling to 27 000 UMIs. Paired Mann-Whitney U tests were applied to discordant twin pairs, with Benjamini-Hochberg correction for multiple testing. TCRdb reprocessed the reads; each CDR3 protein sequence makes one entry, and DNA is unavailable. These V and J calls derive from TCRdb rather than the authors' analysis. This specimen's table enumerates some 170,000 distinct CDR3 sequences. The ten top clones hold 2% to 3% of the sample.

Sequenced input: blood. The V and J segments used are TRBV5-4 and TRBJ2-3; TCRdb's assignment of TRBD2 cannot be checked, as there is no DNA. This sequence originates from a human donor with ulcerative colitis or Crohn's disease, or a healthy co-twin of an affected twin (not recorded which). The CDR3 in this case is CASTDATSARDTQYF.